The 9 T cell receptor beta chains below come from one sample, sequenced in a study of T cells after yellow fever vaccination (dated by TCRdb to the late 2010s). Library method: 5' RACE. The sample was run on an Illumina HiSeq 2500. TCRdb applied fastp at Q25 and MiXCR to the public reads, then kept only in-frame beta chains. Every distinct CDR3 protein forms one entry, paired with its most common genes and DNA. Present in this sample are 450,000 to 550,000 distinct CDR3 sequences, about a fifth of which were seen just once. About 16% of the sample comes from the top ten. The treatment or condition label corresponds to: live attenuated yellow fever vaccine strain. The sequencing used PBMCs, collected roughly 20 days after the first yellow fever vaccination. The receptors here all came from a man between 18 and 29 years old who received the YFV17D yellow fever vaccine.

This clonotype was counted only a few times. The V call is TRBV3-1, the J call TRBJ2-5; 10 bases are a match to TRBD2. Germline CDR1 and CDR2: LGHDT and YNNKEL (reference sequence). The V segment lost 4 bases and the J segment 2 bases; nucleotides outside the gene matches: 7. CDR3 length: 16 residues. This CDR3 is CASSPLAGESQETQYF. DNA for the CDR3: TGTGCCAGCAGCCCTCTAGCGGGAGAGAGTCAAGAGACCCAGTACTTC.

This chain links TRBV5-1 with TRBJ2-3; TRBD1 is a possible D gene (5 bases). CDR1 is SGHRS, CDR2 YFSETQ, per germline. The CDR3 is 15 residues long. V was cut by 6 bases and J by 2 bases, with 16 bases left in between. The CDR3 here is CASTRDFVATDTQYF. CDR3 in DNA: TGCGCCAGCACCAGGGATTTCGTAGCCACAGATACGCAGTATTTT.

This clonotype has only a few counts. The chain combines TRBV5-1 with TRBJ2-2; D might be TRBD1 (6 bases). Germline V lookup: CDR1 SGHRS, CDR2 YFSETQ. CDR3 length: 17 residues. V dropped 4 bases and J dropped 0 bases, with 16 bases sitting between them. The CDR3 nucleotides are TGCGCCAGCAGCGAGACTATTCGACAGGCGAACACCGGGGAGCTGTTTTTT. Translation: CASSETIRQANTGELFF. The variable domain in full, completed from reference TRBV5-1 and TRBJ2-2, reads KAGVTQTPRYLIKTRGQQVTLSCSPISGHRSVSWYQQTPGQGLQFLFEYFSETQRNKGNFPGRFSGRQFSNSRSEMNVSTLELGDSALYLCASSETIRQANTGELFFGEGSRLTVL.

This clonotype appeared a few times. The chain employs TRBV5-1 and TRBJ2-5; 8 nucleotides agree with TRBD2. Trimming cost V 0 bases and J 5 bases; bases outside gene matches: 6. Germline V gene lookup returns CDR1 SGHRS and CDR2 YFSETQ. The CDR3 is 15 residues long. CDR3 loop: CASSLAASGLETQYF. The CDR3 region has the DNA TGCGCCAGCAGCTTGGCGGCTAGCGGGCTCGAGACCCAGTACTTC.

The chain links TRBV7-8 to TRBJ2-3; no firm D call. The CDR3 runs to 16 residues. V lost 4 bases and J lost 0, with 14 bases in between. Looked up from germline, CDR1 is SGHVS and CDR2 is FQNEAQ. For the CDR3, the DNA is TGTGCCAGCAGCTCACTGGTGGCATCTAGCACAGATACGCAGTATTTT. Encoded protein: CASSSLVASSTDTQYF.

This clonotype has just a few counts. The chain joins TRBV27 to TRBJ2-1; 9 bases fit TRBD1. Germline V gene lookup returns CDR1 MNHEY and CDR2 SMNVEV (reference sequence). J was trimmed by 10 bases and V by 7 bases; bases with no gene match: 14. This CDR3 has 15 amino acids. The CDR3 sequence is CASTPGQGPGWEQFF. In nucleotides, the CDR3 is TGTGCCAGCACCCCGGGACAGGGTCCGGGGTGGGAGCAGTTCTTC.

The chain is built from TRBV15 and TRBJ1-1; D not resolved. Germline V gene lookup returns CDR1 LNHNV and CDR2 YYDKDF (reference sequence). The CDR3 totals 15 residues. Trimming cost V 1 base and J 1 base, with 10 bases left between them. DNA of the CDR3: TGTGCCACCAGCAGAGGAATCGGTAGGAACACTGAAGCTTTCTTT. It is translated as CATSRGIGRNTEAFF.

J is TRBJ2-3 and V is TRBV27; 9 bases are a match to TRBD2. Germline values: CDR1 MNHEY, CDR2 SMNVEV (reference sequence). This CDR3 region has 15 residues. The V and J ends lost 3 bases and 8 bases, in that order; junction bases with no gene match: 9. This chain's CDR3 is CASSFALAGLGTQYF. The CDR3 DNA reads TGTGCCAGCAGTTTCGCTCTAGCGGGGCTCGGTACGCAGTATTTT.

V and J are TRBV5-6 and TRBJ1-1, with D possibly TRBD1 on 6 matching bases. Trimming stripped 3 bases from V and 7 bases from J, with 19 bases between. Germline V gene sequence: CDR1 SGHDT, CDR2 YYEEEE. The CDR3 spans 15 residues. CDR3 region: CASSSLIRGGFEAFF. Here the CDR3 DNA reads TGTGCCAGCAGCTCCCTCATCCGGGGGGGCTTTGAAGCTTTCTTT.